Below, one TCR beta chain is given with its context. What it recognizes is unknown. The repertoire was sequenced with immunoSEQ multiplex PCR; TCRdb's copy has only in-frame clones and lacks some. Here the sample spans some 640,000 clones, around 89% being singletons. The sample belongs to a study of Ad26.COV2.S vaccination and SARS-CoV-2 variants. Across the study: Into the muscle, Ad26.COV2.S was dosed once or twice, 56 days apart.

Treatment: around 19 received Ad26.COV2.S at low or high dose, single or two shots; five or six received placebo; per-sample allocation not given. The study sampled participants on day 63 after the first vaccine or placebo injection. Study results and limitations: Spike-specific TCR breadth in vaccine recipients exceeded that seen in placebo recipients.

The material sequenced was peripheral blood, taken in a trial of Ad26.COV2.S vaccine versus placebo. This clonotype originated in a person between 18 and 59 years old who received the Ad26.COV2.S COVID-19 vaccine or a placebo.

The CDR3 loop reads CASRVGQGGYEQYF. As DNA, the CDR3 is TGTGCCAGCAGGGTGGGACAGGGAGGCTACGAGCAGTACTTC. The chain employs TRBV6-5 and TRBJ2-7; 9 bases map to TRBD1. This CDR3 contains 14 residues. Trimming at V came to 6 bases and at J to 3 bases, leaving 6 bases not matched to a gene. Per the germline V gene, CDR1 is MNHEY and CDR2 is SVGAGI.